This TCR beta chain was found in a study of T cells after yellow fever vaccination. TCRdb reprocessed the 5' RACE reads with MiXCR, giving one entry per CDR3 protein. Of nearly 300,000 distinct CDR3 sequences listed, 7.5% to 9% are singletons. Findings of the study overall: After the booster, 95% to 98% of CD4 and about nine tenths of CD8 primary-response clones were re-detected.

This clonotype was observed many times. Its antigen is unidentified. The CDR3 is made up of 13 amino acids. Trimming cost V 8 bases and J 4 bases, with 15 bases left between them. The germline gives CDR1 ENHRY, CDR2 SYGVKD. This rearrangement joins TRBV10-3 to TRBJ2-7; TRBD1 or TRBD2 may be the D gene (5 bases each). The sequencing here drew on CD4+ T cells sorted from PBMCs, taken 5 days after the yellow fever booster vaccination. This receptor was identified in a man aged 18 to 29 who received the YFV17D yellow fever vaccine. CDR3 DNA: TGTGCCATCGACCGGGGACGGGAATACGAGCAGTACTTC. Translation gives CAIDRGREYEQYF.